This entry describes one TCR beta chain. Its antigen is unknown. The sample belongs to a study of T cell responses to AZD1222 COVID-19 vaccine. Study outcomes and limitations: Unmutated regions of variants are reportedly targeted by nearly half of spike-specific TCRs.

Repertoires were generated with immunoSEQ multiplex PCR, while TCRdb's copy carries only in-frame clones and drops some. The table records around 120,000 clones, about nine tenths of them present only once. The CDR3 length is 15 residues. Germline loops: CDR1 MGHRA, CDR2 YSYEKL. V lost 0 bases and J lost 10, with 13 bases in between. The chain links TRBV4-1 to TRBJ1-6, with D perhaps matching TRBD1 (5 bases). This receptor was identified in an adult in good health. This sample comprised peripheral blood, obtained on day 0 of AZD1222 vaccination. CDR3 bases: TGCGCCAGCAGCCAAGAGGCCGGGGGGAGGTCACCCCTCCACTTT. Translation gives CASSQEAGGRSPLHF.